This T cell receptor beta chain was recorded in a study of PD-L1 blockade in urothelial cancer. Study-wide background: Every 3 weeks, patients received intravenous atezolizumab 1,200 mg, beginning 2014. Prior exposure to chemotherapy in patients amounted to 0 to 3 regimens received. Blood analysis was done at 3 weeks (second dose) and 6 weeks after treatment began.

Generated by immunoSEQ multiplex PCR, the TCRdb table keeps only in-frame clones and is missing some. This sample yields under 100,000 clones, of which 82% are seen a single time; around 9.5% belongs to the top ten. The CDR3 length is 15 residues. The germline V and J ends were trimmed by 0 bases and 6 bases, with 13 bases remaining between them. In germline, CDR1 is SGHRS, CDR2 YFSETQ. J is TRBJ2-1 and V is TRBV5-1, with D perhaps matching TRBD2 (5 bases). The clonotype was recovered from a man between 65 and 79 years old with urothelial cancer. Material: PBMCs, obtained around atezolizumab (anti-PD-L1) treatment. CDR3: CASSLEPSLANEQFF. As DNA, the CDR3 is TGCGCCAGCAGCTTGGAACCTAGCCTAGCCAATGAGCAGTTCTTC. Using reference TRBV5-1 and TRBJ2-1 for the parts outside the CDR3, the full variable domain is KAGVTQTPRYLIKTRGQQVTLSCSPISGHRSVSWYQQTPGQGLQFLFEYFSETQRNKGNFPGRFSGRQFSNSRSEMNVSTLELGDSALYLCASSLEPSLANEQFFGPGTRLTVL.